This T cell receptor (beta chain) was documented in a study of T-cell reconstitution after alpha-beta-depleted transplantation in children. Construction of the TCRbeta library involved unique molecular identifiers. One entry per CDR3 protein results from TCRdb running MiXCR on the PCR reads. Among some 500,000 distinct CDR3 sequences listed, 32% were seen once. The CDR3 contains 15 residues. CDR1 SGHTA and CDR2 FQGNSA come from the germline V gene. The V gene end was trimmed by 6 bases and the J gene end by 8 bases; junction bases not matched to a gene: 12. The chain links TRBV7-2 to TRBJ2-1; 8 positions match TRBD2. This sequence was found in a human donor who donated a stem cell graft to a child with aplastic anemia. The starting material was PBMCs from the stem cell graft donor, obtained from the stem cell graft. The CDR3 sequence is CASSSGTRGGDEQFF. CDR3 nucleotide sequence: TGTGCCAGCAGTTCCGGGACTAGGGGTGGGGATGAGCAGTTCTTC.